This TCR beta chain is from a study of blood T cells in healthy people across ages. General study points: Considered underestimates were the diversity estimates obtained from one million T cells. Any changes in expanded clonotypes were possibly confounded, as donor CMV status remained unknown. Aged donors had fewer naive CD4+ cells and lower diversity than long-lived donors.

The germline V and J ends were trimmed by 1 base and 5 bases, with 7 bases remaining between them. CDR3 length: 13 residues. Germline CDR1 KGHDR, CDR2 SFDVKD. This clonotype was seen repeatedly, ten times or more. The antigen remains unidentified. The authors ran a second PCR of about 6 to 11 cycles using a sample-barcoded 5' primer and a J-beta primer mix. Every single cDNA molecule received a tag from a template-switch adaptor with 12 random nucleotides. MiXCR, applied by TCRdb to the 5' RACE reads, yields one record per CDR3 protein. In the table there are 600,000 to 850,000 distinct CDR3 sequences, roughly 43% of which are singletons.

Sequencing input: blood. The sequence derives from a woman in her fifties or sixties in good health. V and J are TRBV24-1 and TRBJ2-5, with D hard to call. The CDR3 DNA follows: TGTGCCACCAGTGATTTCAGTGGCGAGACCCAGTACTTC. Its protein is CATSDFSGETQYF.